This entry lists 23 T cell receptor beta chains sequenced from one sample in a study of identical twins. TCRdb reanalysed the 5' RACE reads using MiXCR and keeps one entry per CDR3 protein. The sample carries hundreds of thousands of distinct CDR3 sequences, 20% to 25% recorded once. The sample was also reused in another study, on T cells expressing NK-cell markers.

Sequenced sample: CD4+ T cells sorted from blood. All receptors derive from a woman between 18 and 29 years old in good health.

The chain couples TRBV5-1 to TRBJ1-6; D is perhaps TRBD1 (5 bases). V lost 6 bases and J 8 bases, leaving 12 bases between the germline ends. The CDR3 has 13 residues. From germline, CDR1 is SGHRS and CDR2 YFSETQ. CDR3 nucleotide sequence: TGCGCCAGCAACCGGGACGGGGATTCACCCCTCCACTTT. It is translated as CASNRDGDSPLHF.

CDR3 sequence reads: CAIRGTGELFF. The CDR3 nucleotides are TGTGCCATCAGGGGTACCGGGGAGCTGTTTTTT. V usage is TRBV10-3 and J usage is TRBJ2-2; D is ambiguous. Trimming pared 6 bases from V and 5 bases from J, leaving 4 bases between. CDR3 size: 11 residues. Germline lookup yields CDR1 ENHRY and CDR2 SYGVKD.

V gene TRBV9 combines with J gene TRBJ2-7; D is unresolved. V was clipped by 2 bases and J by 3 bases, with 9 bases between them. The CDR3 covers 13 residues. Germline V CDR1 and CDR2: SGDLS, YYNGEE. CDR3 loop: CASSVGRNYEQYF. As DNA, the CDR3 is TGTGCCAGCAGCGTCGGACGTAACTACGAGCAGTACTTC.

This clonotype turned up a few times. The chain uses TRBV11-2 and TRBJ2-7; D is ambiguous. Trimming removed 0 bases at V and 8 bases at J, with 17 bases between. The CDR3 has 15 amino acids. Germline values: CDR1 SGHAT, CDR2 FQNNGV. The chain's CDR3 is CASSLDGKSLHQQYF. The CDR3 DNA sequence: TGTGCCAGCAGCTTAGATGGGAAATCTCTCCACCAGCAGTACTTC. Variable domain in full (rest from reference TRBV11-2 and TRBJ2-7): EAGVAQSPRYKIIEKRQSVAFWCNPISGHATLYWYQQILGQGPKLLIQFQNNGVVDDSQLPKDRFSAERLKGVDSTLKIQPAKLEDSAVYLCASSLDGKSLHQQYFGPGTRLTVT.

CDR3 amino acids: CASRPTGGFDQPQHF. The CDR3 bases are TGTGCCAGCAGACCGACAGGGGGTTTCGATCAGCCCCAGCATTTT. The gene calls are TRBV12-3 or TRBV12-4 and TRBJ1-5, with TRBD1 identical over 9 bases. V shed 6 bases and J 5 bases; nucleotides not matched to a gene: 8. The CDR3 has 15 amino acids.

This clonotype was found a few times. The CDR3 is CSAAHLNSGTYEQYF. The CDR3 DNA reads as TGCAGTGCTGCCCACTTGAATAGCGGGACCTACGAGCAGTACTTC. The V and J genes are TRBV20-1 and TRBJ2-7; 8 bases are a match to TRBD2. The trim removed 5 bases at V and 2 bases at J, leaving 11 bases unmatched. This CDR3 region has 15 residues. CDR1 is DFQATT and CDR2 is SNEGSKA in the germline V gene (reference sequence).

This clonotype has ten or more counts. The chain employs TRBV18 and TRBJ2-7; TRBD2 is a possible D gene (5 bases). Per germline, CDR1 KGHSH and CDR2 LQKENI. V was shortened by 1 base and J by 0 bases, with 7 bases between the two germline ends. The length of the CDR3 is 14 residues. CDR3 loop: CASSPRAGSYEQYF. The CDR3 coding sequence is TGTGCCAGCTCACCACGGGCGGGCTCCTACGAGCAGTACTTC.

The chain has TRBV11-1 and TRBJ2-1; 7 bases match TRBD2. The CDR3 sequence is 17 residues long. V trimming: 5 bases; J trimming: 0 bases; junction bases outside the gene matches: 10. Germline V gene lookup returns CDR1 SGHAT and CDR2 FQDESV (reference sequence). The CDR3: CASSTRWGGSSYNEQFF. The CDR3 DNA sequence: TGTGCCAGCAGCACCCGTTGGGGGGGGAGCTCCTACAATGAGCAGTTCTTC. The entire variable domain, with the rest obtained from reference TRBV11-1 and TRBJ2-1, is as follows: EAEVAQSPRYKITEKSQAVAFWCDPISGHATLYWYRQILGQGPELLVQFQDESVVDDSQLPKDRFSAERLKGVDSTLKIQPAELGDSAMYLCASSTRWGGSSYNEQFFGPGTRLTVL.

J is TRBJ2-2 and V is TRBV4-3, with D hard to call. Germline CDR1 is LGHNA and CDR2 is YSLEER. The CDR3 length is 13 residues. The germline V and J ends were trimmed by 0 bases and 9 bases, with 8 bases remaining between them. CDR3 residues: CASSQEIVWELFF. The DNA of the CDR3 is TGCGCCAGCAGCCAAGAGATAGTATGGGAGCTGTTTTTT.

The V call is TRBV20-1, the J call TRBJ2-1; 12 bases line up with TRBD2. The CDR3 runs 18 residues. V was clipped by 6 bases and J by 5 bases; unmatched bases: 17. The germline gives CDR1 DFQATT, CDR2 SNEGSKA (reference sequence). CDR3 DNA sequence: TGCAGTGCCAATCAGAGGGCTAGCGGGAGGGCAGAGGACAATGAGCAGTTCTTC. The encoded protein is CSANQRASGRAEDNEQFF.

This clonotype was observed a handful of times. The rearrangement uses TRBV7-2 and TRBJ2-7; TRBD1 matches at 7 bases. This CDR3 is built from 15 residues. Looked up from germline, CDR1 is SGHTA and CDR2 is FQGNSA. The J segment lost 1 base and the V segment lost 3 bases, leaving 6 bases of the junction unmatched. The CDR3 here is CASSLQGQFSYEQYF. DNA for the CDR3: TGTGCCAGCAGCTTGCAGGGACAGTTTTCCTACGAGCAGTACTTC.

The chain joins TRBV5-1 to TRBJ2-1; 8 bases align to TRBD2. This CDR3 has 15 amino acids. Trimming took 5 bases from V and 4 from J; bases not matched to a gene: 8. Germline loops: CDR1 SGHRS, CDR2 YFSETQ. DNA of the CDR3: TGCGCCAGCAGTCCCGATAGCGGGGATTACAATGAGCAGTTCTTC. This gives the protein CASSPDSGDYNEQFF. The variable domain in full, completed from reference TRBV5-1 and TRBJ2-1, reads KAGVTQTPRYLIKTRGQQVTLSCSPISGHRSVSWYQQTPGQGLQFLFEYFSETQRNKGNFPGRFSGRQFSNSRSEMNVSTLELGDSALYLCASSPDSGDYNEQFFGPGTRLTVL.

The chain combines TRBV19 with TRBJ2-5, with D unresolved. The V gene lost 7 bases and the J gene lost 5 bases, with 14 bases spanning the gap. Per the germline V gene, CDR1 is LNHDA and CDR2 is SQIVND (reference sequence). The length of the CDR3 is 13 residues. CDR3 residues: CASKNKGPETQYF. The CDR3 nucleotides are TGTGCCAGTAAAAATAAGGGCCCGGAGACCCAGTACTTC.

V is TRBV10-2 and J is TRBJ2-7; 10 bases fit TRBD1. The CDR3 has 15 residues. V was pared by 6 bases and J by 1 base, with 6 bases of the junction left unmatched. Germline CDR1 is WSHSY and CDR2 is SAAADI. The CDR3 here is CASRQGQGFSYEQYF. The CDR3 nucleotides are TGCGCCAGCAGACAGGGACAGGGGTTTTCCTACGAGCAGTACTTC.

This clonotype was picked up a small number of times. The V call is TRBV5-1, the J call TRBJ2-3; D is unclear. Per the germline V gene, CDR1 is SGHRS and CDR2 is YFSETQ. The CDR3 is 15 residues long. V was shortened by 4 bases and J by 6 bases, with 18 bases between the two germline ends. The CDR3, as DNA: TGCGCCAGCAGCGTAATAGATGCCGTACGCGATACGCAGTATTTT. Protein product: CASSVIDAVRDTQYF.

V and J are TRBV7-3 and TRBJ2-1; D unresolved. CDR3 length: 15 residues. Germline CDR1 and CDR2: SGHTA and FQGTGA. V was shortened by 5 bases and J by 0 bases, with 11 bases between the two germline ends. Here the CDR3 reads CASSTQSGSYNEQFF. CDR3 DNA: TGTGCCAGCAGCACTCAATCAGGCTCCTACAATGAGCAGTTCTTC.

The chain employs TRBV27 and TRBJ2-2, with a weak D call TRBD2 (5 bases). CDR3 length equals 16 residues. Deletions cut 6 bases from V and 4 bases from J, with 18 bases between. Per the germline V gene, CDR1 is MNHEY and CDR2 is SMNVEV (reference sequence). CDR3 sequence reads: CASSQTRRGPTGELFF. The CDR3, as DNA: TGTGCCAGCAGCCAAACTCGTCGAGGGCCCACCGGGGAGCTGTTTTTT.

This chain links TRBV29-1 with TRBJ2-4, with D perhaps TRBD1 (6 bases). This CDR3 comprises 14 residues. Trimming left V 7 bases short and J 8 bases short, with 21 bases between. Germline loops: CDR1 SQVTM, CDR2 ANQGSEA. This CDR3 is CSADRSQGIDIQYF. Written as DNA, the CDR3 is TGCAGCGCCGACAGATCCCAGGGGATAGACATTCAGTACTTC.

The V and J genes are TRBV7-9 and TRBJ2-3; tentatively, D is TRBD2 (6 bases). The V end lost 5 bases, the J end lost 2 bases, and 11 bases lay between the germline ends. This CDR3 contains 14 residues. The germline V gene has CDR1 SEHNR and CDR2 FQNEAQ (reference sequence). CDR3 loop: CASSPGLHTDTQYF. CDR3 DNA: TGTGCCAGCAGCCCGGGACTGCACACAGATACGCAGTATTTT.

In this sample, this clonotype turned up a few times. The chain employs TRBV9 and TRBJ2-5, with a tentative D call TRBD2 (7 bases). The CDR3 is 16 residues long. The germline V gene encodes CDR1 SGDLS and CDR2 YYNGEE. V was clipped by 0 bases and J by 5 bases, with 17 bases between them. CDR3 residues: CASSVAHSGGGETQYF. CDR3 in DNA: TGTGCCAGCAGCGTAGCCCATTCGGGGGGCGGTGAGACCCAGTACTTC.

This clonotype was observed a few times. This chain links TRBV3-1 with TRBJ2-1; D remains ambiguous. Trimming pared 1 base from V and 7 bases from J, leaving 8 bases between. CDR3 length equals 13 residues. In germline, CDR1 is LGHDT, CDR2 YNNKEL (reference sequence). The CDR3 nucleotides read TGTGCCAGCAGCCAAGGAGGCCTAAATGAGCAGTTCTTC. It yields the protein CASSQGGLNEQFF.

This clonotype was found a few times. The gene calls are TRBV20-1 and TRBJ1-5; D unresolved. This CDR3 has 12 residues. Germline CDR1 and CDR2: DFQATT and SNEGSKA (reference sequence). Trimming took off 2 bases at V and 4 bases at J, with 6 bases between the two ends. CDR3 nucleotides: TGCAGTGCTAGACGGACGAATCAGCCCCAGCATTTT. Amino acid sequence: CSARRTNQPQHF.

This clonotype was seen a few times. V and J are TRBV5-4 and TRBJ2-7; no firm D call. The CDR3 contains 12 residues. Germline V gene data show CDR1 as SGHNT and CDR2 as YYREEE (reference sequence). V dropped 3 bases and J dropped 3 bases, with 7 bases sitting between them. In DNA, the CDR3 is TGTGCCAGCAGCTCCAGAAACTACGAGCAGTACTTC. Its translation: CASSSRNYEQYF. Full variable domain (outside the CDR3, taken from reference TRBV5-4 and TRBJ2-7): ETGVTQSPTHLIKTRGQQVTLRCSSQSGHNTVSWYQQALGQGPQFIFQYYREEENGRGNFPPRFSGLQFPNYSSELNVNALELDDSALYLCASSSRNYEQYFGPGTRLTVT.